Here is one TCR beta chain with its context. Its antigen is undetermined. The data originate from a study of CD8+ T cells in alopecia areata. Across the study: A 6-month period off drug followed tofacitinib, which lasted 6 to 18 months. Study-wide points: In scalp and blood, many expanded lesional clones persisted during tofacitinib.

Deletions cut 7 bases from V and 3 bases from J, with 10 bases between. CDR1 SGDLS and CDR2 YYNGEE come from the germline V gene. The CDR3 is made up of 12 amino acids. It was cDNA, reverse transcribed from extracted RNA, that served as the sequencing template. Sequenced by immunoSEQ multiplex PCR; TCRdb stores in-frame clones only, minus some. This repertoire shows about 42,000 clones, 50% to 70% found once; its top ten account for roughly 20%. Regarding treatment: oral pan-JAK inhibitor, 5-10 mg twice daily. Individuals with alopecia areata gave both lesional scalp punch biopsies and peripheral blood for collection.

Sequenced here: CD8+ T cells sorted from blood, sampled at week 4, from a patient treated with tofacitinib. This clonotype was sampled from a human donor with alopecia areata. The J gene is TRBJ1-2, the V gene TRBV9; no firm D call. CDR3 DNA: TGTGCCAGCGGAGAACCCCACTATGGCTACACCTTC. Its protein product is CASGEPHYGYTF.